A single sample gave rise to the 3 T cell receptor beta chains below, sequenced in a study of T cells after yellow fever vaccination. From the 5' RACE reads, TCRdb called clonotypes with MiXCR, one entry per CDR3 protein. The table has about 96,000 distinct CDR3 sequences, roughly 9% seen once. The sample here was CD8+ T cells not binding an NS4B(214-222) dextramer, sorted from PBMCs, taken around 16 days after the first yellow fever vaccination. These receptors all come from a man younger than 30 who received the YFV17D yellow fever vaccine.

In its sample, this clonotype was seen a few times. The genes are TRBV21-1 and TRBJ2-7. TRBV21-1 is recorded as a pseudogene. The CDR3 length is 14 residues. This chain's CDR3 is CASSTRGGPHEQYV. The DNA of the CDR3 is TGTGCCAGCAGCACTAGGGGAGGTCCGCACGAGCAGTACGTC.

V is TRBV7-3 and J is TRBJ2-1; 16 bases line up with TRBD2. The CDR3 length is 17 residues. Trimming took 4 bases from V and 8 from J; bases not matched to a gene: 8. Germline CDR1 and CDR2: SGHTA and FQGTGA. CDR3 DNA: TGTGCCAGCAGCTCGGGACTAGCGGGGGGGCTTACGGATGAGCAGTTCTTC. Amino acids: CASSSGLAGGLTDEQFF.

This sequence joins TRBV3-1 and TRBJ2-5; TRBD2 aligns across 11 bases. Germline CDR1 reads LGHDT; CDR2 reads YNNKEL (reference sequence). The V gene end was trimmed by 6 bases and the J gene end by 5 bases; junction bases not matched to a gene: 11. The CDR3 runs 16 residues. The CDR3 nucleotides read TGTGCCAGCAGGCCCCTACTAGCGGGGGTCCGTGAGACCCAGTACTTC. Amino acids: CASRPLLAGVRETQYF.